The next 16 T cell receptor beta chains were all read from a single sample in a study of T cell responses to AZD1222 COVID-19 vaccine. Clones were sequenced by immunoSEQ multiplex PCR, and TCRdb holds only the in-frame ones, with some missing. This sample has approximately 84,000 clones, with 83% found just once. Sample: peripheral blood, taken 28 days after the second AZD1222 dose. The receptor source for this set is an adult who received the AZD1222 COVID-19 vaccine.

This chain joins TRBV19 and TRBJ2-6; no clear D. Per the germline V gene, CDR1 is LNHDA and CDR2 is SQIVND (reference sequence). V shed 4 bases and J shed 1 base, with 5 bases lying between them. The CDR3 spans 14 residues. As DNA, the CDR3 is TGTGCCAGTAGTACCCAGTCTGGGGCCAACGTCCTGACTTTC. Encoded protein: CASSTQSGANVLTF. The complete variable domain, with remaining parts taken from reference TRBV19 and TRBJ2-6, reads DGGITQSPKYLFRKEGQNVTLSCEQNLNHDAMYWYRQDPGQGLRLIYYSQIVNDFQKGDIAEGYSVSREKKESFPLTVTSAQKNPTAFYLCASSTQSGANVLTFGAGSRLTVL.

The chain combines TRBV18 with TRBJ2-7; unclear D gene. The germline CDR1 and CDR2 sequences are KGHSH and LQKENI. The V end was cut by 3 bases, the J end by 4 bases, with 16 bases between. This CDR3 contains 15 residues. The CDR3 DNA is TGTGCCAGCTCACCGCCCAATTTAAGGGCTTACGAGCAGTACTTC. This gives the protein CASSPPNLRAYEQYF. Drawing the rest from reference TRBV18 and TRBJ2-7, the complete variable domain is NAGVMQNPRHLVRRRGQEARLRCSPMKGHSHVYWYRQLPEEGLKFMVYLQKENIIDESGMPKERFSAEFPKEGPSILRIQQVVRGDSAAYFCASSPPNLRAYEQYFGPGTRLTVT.

V usage is TRBV6-2 or TRBV6-3 and J usage is TRBJ2-4; 9 nucleotides match TRBD1. In germline, CDR1 is MNHEY, CDR2 SVGEGT. The trim removed 5 bases at V and 15 bases at J, leaving 5 bases unmatched. The CDR3 has 11 residues. CDR3 amino acids: CASSLGTGRYF. CDR3 in DNA: TGTGCCAGCAGTCTGGGGACAGGGAGGTACTTC.

This chain uses TRBV7-3 with TRBJ2-1; weak D call: TRBD2 (6 bases). This CDR3 has 15 residues. CDR1 and CDR2 from the germline V gene are SGHTA and FQGTGA. Trimming pared 0 bases from V and 8 bases from J, leaving 14 bases between. The CDR3 loop reads CASSLTDVPGDEQFF. The CDR3 nucleotides are TGTGCCAGCAGCTTAACGGACGTGCCGGGGGATGAGCAGTTCTTC.

Details on this clone: Compared with germline, one end of the junction differs, possibly owing to a read error. The chain is built from TRBV6-1 and TRBJ1-1, with D hard to call. CDR1 is MNHNS, CDR2 SASEGT, per germline. The length of the CDR3 is 13 residues. CDR3 region: CASSEGVRREILF. CDR3 nucleotide sequence: TGTGCCAGCAGTGAAGGTGTGAGAAGGGAAATCCTCTTT.

The rearrangement uses TRBV28 and TRBJ2-1; 11 nucleotides agree with TRBD2. Germline CDR1 is MDHEN and CDR2 is SYDVKM. Trimming at V came to 6 bases and at J to 2 bases, leaving 12 bases not matched to a gene. The CDR3 is made up of 18 amino acids. The CDR3 DNA sequence: TGTGCCAGCAGCCAAGGAGTAAAGGGACTAGCGGCCTACAATGAGCAGTTCTTC. Protein product: CASSQGVKGLAAYNEQFF.

The CDR3 nucleotides read TGTGCCAGCAGTTTATTAGGGGGGGCTACTGCTAACTATGGCTACACCTTC. This gives the protein CASSLLGGATANYGYTF. The V and J genes are TRBV28 and TRBJ1-2; D possibly corresponds to TRBD1 (6 bases). Germline V lookup: CDR1 MDHEN, CDR2 SYDVKM. V dropped 1 base and J dropped 0 bases, with 15 bases sitting between them. The CDR3 covers 17 residues.

The gene calls are TRBV10-3 and TRBJ1-2; 7 nucleotides match TRBD1. Germline-derived CDR1 and CDR2 are ENHRY and SYGVKD. V lost 7 bases to trimming and J lost 6 bases; unmatched junction nucleotides: 5. This CDR3 is 12 amino acids long. CDR3 protein: CAITRTGDGYTF. CDR3 bases: TGTGCCATCACGAGAACAGGGGATGGCTACACCTTC.

The rearrangement joins TRBV6-6 to TRBJ2-7; D remains unclear. CDR1 and CDR2 from the germline V gene are MNHNY and SVGAGI (reference sequence). The CDR3 loop spans 14 amino acids. V was shortened by 6 bases and J by 1 base, with 13 bases between the two germline ends. CDR3 nucleotide sequence: TGTGCCAGCAGCCCCCGATCGGAATCCTACGAGCAGTACTTC. Its translation: CASSPRSESYEQYF.

This chain connects TRBV11-2 to TRBJ2-1; the match to TRBD2 covers 10 bases. The CDR3 extends over 17 amino acids. With V trimmed by 0 bases and J by 0 bases, 2 bases remained unmatched. Per the germline V gene, CDR1 is SGHAT and CDR2 is FQNNGV. CDR3 residues: CASSLERTSGSYNEQFF. The CDR3 nucleotides are TGTGCCAGCAGCTTAGAAAGGACTAGCGGCTCCTACAATGAGCAGTTCTTC.

The genes are TRBV5-6 and TRBJ2-6, with 8 bases matching TRBD1. This CDR3 is 19 amino acids long. Per germline, CDR1 SGHDT and CDR2 YYEEEE. With 1 base clipped from V and 2 bases from J, the junction kept 11 bases outside the gene matches. The chain's CDR3 is CASSLFFRGRTPGANVLTF. In nucleotides, the CDR3 is TGTGCCAGCAGCTTGTTTTTCAGGGGGCGGACTCCTGGGGCCAACGTCCTGACTTTC.

The J gene is TRBJ1-1, the V gene TRBV7-8; a possible D gene is TRBD1 (5 bases). The CDR3 covers 14 residues. Between the trimmed V and J ends, which lost 5 bases and 4 bases, there was a span of 14 bases. CDR1 and CDR2 (germline): SGHVS, FQNEAQ. This CDR3 reads CASSPFQGSTEAFF. As DNA, the CDR3 is TGTGCCAGCAGCCCTTTTCAGGGATCCACTGAAGCTTTCTTT. The whole variable domain, remainder taken from reference TRBV7-8 and TRBJ1-1, is GAGVSQSPRYKVAKRGQDVALRCDPISGHVSLFWYQQALGQGPEFLTYFQNEAQLDKSGLPSDRFFAERPEGSVSTLKIQRTQQEDSAVYLCASSPFQGSTEAFFGQGTRLTVV.

The chain combines TRBV6-5 with TRBJ2-1; perhaps D is TRBD1 or TRBD2 (5 bases each). The CDR3 consists of 14 residues. CDR1 and CDR2 from the germline V gene are MNHEY and SVGAGI. V lost 5 bases and J lost 7, with 15 bases in between. CDR3 loop: CASSIRGEMNEQFF. The CDR3 nucleotides read TGTGCCAGCAGTATAAGAGGGGAGATGAATGAGCAGTTCTTC.

The table lists this clone with a few counts. The chain recombines TRBV2 with TRBJ2-7; tentative D call: TRBD2 (6 bases). The length of the CDR3 is 12 residues. The V and J ends lost 8 bases and 5 bases respectively, with 13 bases between them. Germline loops: CDR1 SNHLY, CDR2 FYNNEI. This chain's CDR3 is CASVGRIHEQYF. CDR3 nucleotide sequence: TGTGCCAGCGTTGGGAGGATCCACGAGCAGTACTTC.

This clone showed up just once. Germline is not matched at one junction end, which may reflect a read error. This chain connects TRBV29-1 to TRBJ1-2, with D perhaps TRBD1 (5 bases). The germline CDR1 and CDR2 sequences are SQVTM and ANQGSEA. The CDR3 has 11 amino acids. CDR3 in amino acids: CSVEGGDGYTF. In nucleotides, the CDR3 is TGCAGCGTTGAAGGGGGCGATGGTTACACCTTC.

V usage is TRBV6-4 and J usage is TRBJ2-2; D is tentatively TRBD1 or TRBD2 (5 bases each). The germline V and J ends were trimmed by 0 bases and 7 bases, with 9 bases remaining between them. CDR3 length: 14 amino acids. Germline values: CDR1 MRHNA, CDR2 SNTAGT. CDR3 DNA: TGTGCCAGCAGTGACTCGAGAGGGGTCGGGGAGCTGTTTTTT. Translation gives CASSDSRGVGELFF.